Listed here are 18 T cell receptor beta chains from one sample, sequenced in a study of cytomegalovirus exposure and HLA in healthy donors. The data were produced by immunoSEQ multiplex PCR, yet TCRdb's version contains in-frame clones alone and is incomplete. The table includes around 93,000 clones, about 85% detected once. Sequenced material: PBMCs. These receptors all stem from a man younger than 35 in good health and CMV-seropositive.

This chain links TRBV11-2 with TRBJ2-1; 14 nucleotides agree with TRBD2. V was clipped by 1 base and J by 8 bases; unmatched bases: 1. This CDR3 is 15 amino acids long. Looked up from germline, CDR1 is SGHAT and CDR2 is FQNNGV. The CDR3 here is CASSLGLAGGDEQFF. As DNA, the CDR3 is TGTGCCAGCAGCTTAGGACTAGCGGGAGGGGATGAGCAGTTCTTC.

The CDR3 DNA is TGTGCCAGCAGCACTAGCGGAAACTACGAGCAGTACGTC. Translating it yields CASSTSGNYEQYV. This chain joins TRBV7-3 and TRBJ2-7; 8 bases align to TRBD2. Looked up from germline, CDR1 is SGHTA and CDR2 is FQGTGA. J gave up 3 bases and V 5 bases, and 3 bases lay outside the gene matches. This CDR3 contains 13 residues.

The chain employs TRBV10-3 and TRBJ1-2; 9 bases line up with TRBD1. V lost 2 bases, J lost 7 bases, and 11 bases stayed unmatched. The CDR3 consists of 16 residues. The germline gives CDR1 ENHRY, CDR2 SYGVKD. This CDR3 is CAISERGGTGLGGYTF. The CDR3 DNA is TGTGCCATCAGTGAGAGAGGCGGGACAGGGTTGGGTGGCTACACCTTC.

CDR3: CASISYRAYFNGYTF. The DNA of the CDR3 is TGTGCCAGCATCTCCTACAGGGCCTACTTTAATGGCTACACCTTC. The chain uses TRBV6-5 and TRBJ1-2, with TRBD1 as a possible D gene (6 bases). Germline V CDR1 and CDR2: MNHEY, SVGAGI. The germline V and J ends were trimmed by 7 bases and 6 bases, with 21 bases remaining between them. The CDR3 loop spans 15 amino acids.

This sequence joins TRBV18 and TRBJ2-7; 10 bases fit TRBD1. The CDR3 is 13 residues long. V lost 5 bases, J lost 4 bases, and 2 bases stayed unmatched. The germline CDR1 and CDR2 sequences are KGHSH and LQKENI. CDR3 amino acids: CASSGTGEYEQYF. In nucleotides, the CDR3 is TGTGCCAGCTCAGGGACAGGGGAATACGAGCAGTACTTC.

The chain has TRBV5-1 and TRBJ2-2, with 9 bases matching TRBD1. Trimming at V came to 3 bases and at J to 5 bases, leaving 14 bases not matched to a gene. The CDR3 is 18 residues long. CDR1 and CDR2 (germline): SGHRS, YFSETQ. The CDR3 DNA reads TGCGCCAGCAGCTCCCAATCACCGGACAGGGGAAGAACCGGGGAGCTGTTTTTT. As protein: CASSSQSPDRGRTGELFF.

This clone appeared once. The chain has TRBV4-1 and TRBJ2-3; 8 bases fit TRBD2. Germline V gives CDR1 MGHRA, CDR2 YSYEKL. Trimming cost V 7 bases and J 4 bases; bases outside gene matches: 25. This CDR3 is built from 20 residues. The CDR3 DNA reads TGCGCCAGCACCCTTCGAGTCCCCTTCCTAGCGGGCGGTGTTGCAGATACGCAGTATTTT. Amino acid sequence: CASTLRVPFLAGGVADTQYF.

The chain carries TRBV18 and TRBJ2-5; TRBD1 matches 9 bases. V shed 0 bases and J 5 bases; nucleotides not matched to a gene: 4. This CDR3 has 15 amino acids. Germline V gene sequence: CDR1 KGHSH, CDR2 LQKENI. The CDR3 DNA reads as TGTGCCAGCTCACCACCCGGGACAGGGCCCGAGACCCAGTACTTC. As protein: CASSPPGTGPETQYF.

V usage is TRBV5-4 and J usage is TRBJ2-1; perhaps TRBD1 as D (6 bases). Germline V lookup: CDR1 SGHNT, CDR2 YYREEE (reference sequence). This CDR3 contains 14 residues. Trimming removed 3 bases at V and 2 bases at J, with 9 bases between. The CDR3 DNA follows: TGTGCCAGCAGCTCTGGACAGACCTACAATGAGCAGTTCTTC. Protein: CASSSGQTYNEQFF.

The V call is TRBV6-5, the J call TRBJ2-7; 14 bases fit TRBD2. V dropped 6 bases and J dropped 2; count of bases not matched to a gene: 3. The CDR3 is 15 amino acids. CDR1 is MNHEY, CDR2 SVGAGI, per germline. CDR3 in DNA: TGTGCCAGCAGCGCGGGACTAGCGGGAGCCTACGAGCAGTACGTC. It translates to CASSAGLAGAYEQYV.

The chain employs TRBV6-6 and TRBJ1-2; the match to TRBD1 covers 8 bases. Unmatched junction bases numbered 7, after V lost 8 bases and J lost 5 bases. The CDR3 consists of 13 residues. Germline V gene sequence: CDR1 MNHNY, CDR2 SVGAGI (reference sequence). Here the CDR3 DNA reads TGTGCCAGCGGGGACAGGCCGCGGTATGGCTACACCTTC. This gives the protein CASGDRPRYGYTF.

The chain uses TRBV29-1 and TRBJ2-5, with 10 bases fitting TRBD2. Losses at the gene ends were 5 bases for V and 5 bases for J; bases not matched to a gene: 11. Germline values: CDR1 SQVTM, CDR2 ANQGSEA. This CDR3 has 15 amino acids. CDR3: CSVRLTSGLRETQYF. In nucleotides, the CDR3 is TGCAGCGTTCGCCTGACTAGCGGGCTGAGGGAGACCCAGTACTTC.

The table lists this clone with a count of one. V and J are TRBV27 and TRBJ1-1, with 7 positions matching TRBD1. CDR3 size: 15 residues. Germline loops: CDR1 MNHEY, CDR2 SMNVEV (reference sequence). Unmatched junction bases numbered 6, after V lost 5 bases and J lost 0 bases. The CDR3 here is CASSPRQGLNTEAFF. In nucleotides, the CDR3 is TGTGCCAGCAGTCCAAGACAGGGACTGAACACTGAAGCTTTCTTT.

This chain uses TRBV5-6 with TRBJ2-7, with D possibly being TRBD1 (6 bases). Germline V CDR1 and CDR2: SGHDT, YYEEEE. The ends were cut back, 4 bases at V and 3 bases at J, with 17 bases in the middle. CDR3 length equals 15 residues. The CDR3 loop reads CASSEGVFLNYEQYF. The DNA for the CDR3 is TGTGCCAGCAGCGAGGGGGTTTTCCTTAACTACGAGCAGTACTTC.

This sequence joins TRBV20-1 and TRBJ2-1; D unresolved. This CDR3 is 10 amino acids long. Trimming took off 6 bases at V and 8 bases at J, with 8 bases between the two ends. Germline CDR1 is DFQATT and CDR2 is SNEGSKA (reference sequence). The CDR3 nucleotides read TGCAGTGCCGTAGTCGATGAGCAGTTCTTC. Protein sequence: CSAVVDEQFF.

Sample share makes this clone medium-sized. The sample has other DNA sequences that encode this CDR3 too. V is TRBV7-3 and J is TRBJ2-1, with D possibly matching TRBD2 (5 bases). Germline-derived CDR1 and CDR2 are SGHTA and FQGTGA. Trimming cost V 2 bases and J 7 bases, with 21 bases left between them. This CDR3 spans 17 amino acids. CDR3 nucleotide sequence: TGTGCCAGCAGCTTATTCCCACCGAGCCCCCGGGGAAATGAGCAGTTCTTC. Protein product: CASSLFPPSPRGNEQFF.

This clone showed up just a few times. V and J are TRBV7-8 and TRBJ1-2, with D perhaps TRBD1 (6 bases). This CDR3 is 13 amino acids long. The V end lost 5 bases, the J end lost 8 bases, and 15 bases lay between the germline ends. Germline CDR1 and CDR2: SGHVS and FQNEAQ. In DNA form, the CDR3 reads TGTGCCAGCAGCCTAGGACAGCTGGGGGGCTACACCTTC. It specifies CASSLGQLGGYTF.

V and J are TRBV5-1 and TRBJ1-1; 7 bases match TRBD1. After removal of 5 bases from V and 1 base from J, the junction contained 8 bases not matched to a gene. Germline V lookup: CDR1 SGHRS, CDR2 YFSETQ. The length of the CDR3 is 15 residues. In DNA form, the CDR3 reads TGCGCCAGCAGACCGACAGGGCTTACGAACACTGAAGCTTTCTTT. This codes for CASRPTGLTNTEAFF.